The 20 T cell receptor beta chains presented below share a single source sample, sequenced in a study of T cells in Graves' hyperthyroidism and ophthalmopathy. Amplified regions were TCR beta CDR3 sequences from RNA transcripts. HTBI primers were employed in a first-round RT-PCR of the TCR CDR3. TCRdb re-analysed the multiplex PCR reads in MiXCR, keeping a single row per CDR3 protein. The sample records hundreds of thousands of distinct CDR3 sequences, roughly 14% being singletons. Sequenced input: blood. The source of these receptors is a man aged 18 to 35 with Graves' ophthalmopathy.

The table lists this clonotype with many counts. This CDR3 is CASSWSRNLRAGGRQETQYF. The DNA of the CDR3 is TGTGCCAGCAGCTGGTCCCGGAACTTGCGAGCGGGGGGCCGACAAGAGACCCAGTACTTC. V gene TRBV7-8 combines with J gene TRBJ2-5; 9 positions match TRBD2. Unmatched junction bases numbered 20, after V lost 4 bases and J lost 2 bases. Germline V gene data show CDR1 as SGHVS and CDR2 as FQNEAQ. This CDR3 comprises 20 residues.

Many counts were recorded for this clonotype. The genes are TRBV27 and TRBJ2-3; perhaps TRBD2 as D (6 bases). The CDR3 is made up of 14 amino acids. The V and J ends lost 6 bases and 1 base respectively, with 11 bases between them. Germline CDR1 is MNHEY and CDR2 is SMNVEV (reference sequence). The chain's CDR3 is CASRVERGTDTQYF. The CDR3 DNA sequence: TGTGCCAGCAGGGTGGAGCGGGGCACAGATACGCAGTATTTT.

This clonotype was detected many times. The chain links TRBV5-1 to TRBJ1-5, with D unclear. Trimming cost V 7 bases and J 6 bases, with 17 bases left between them. Germline V lookup: CDR1 SGHRS, CDR2 YFSETQ. This CDR3 spans 14 amino acids. The CDR3 loop reads CASPTVGDRQPQHF. The CDR3 DNA reads TGCGCCAGCCCAACAGTCGGAGATCGTCAGCCCCAGCATTTT.

This clonotype was seen repeatedly, ten times or more. This sequence joins TRBV12-3 or TRBV12-4 and TRBJ1-3, with D perhaps matching TRBD1 (6 bases). The germline V and J ends were trimmed by 7 bases and 0 bases, with 13 bases remaining between them. The length of the CDR3 is 15 residues. CDR3 DNA: TGTGCCAGCACCCGGGGGGGCAGCTCTGGAAACACCATATATTTT. It translates to CASTRGGSSGNTIYF.

This clonotype occurred a few times. The chain joins TRBV7-6 to TRBJ2-2, with TRBD1 matching 7 bases. The CDR3 has 16 amino acids. Germline V gene sequence: CDR1 SGHVS, CDR2 FNYEAQ. With 3 bases clipped from V and 4 bases from J, the junction kept 8 bases outside the gene matches. CDR3 amino acids: CASSLTTGVGTGELFF. CDR3 in DNA: TGTGCCAGCAGCTTGACAACAGGGGTGGGCACCGGGGAGCTGTTTTTT.

As for this clonotype: The germline gene is not matched at one end of the junction; a read error may be the cause. The V gene is TRBV5-1, the J gene TRBJ2-7; D gene uncertain. This CDR3 is 12 amino acids long. Germline lookup yields CDR1 SGHRS and CDR2 YFSETQ. CDR3 DNA: TGCACCAGCAGCTTGGGCCCCTACGAGCAGTACTTC. Translated: CTSSLGPYEQYF.

The V gene is TRBV29-1, the J gene TRBJ2-2; 10 bases map to TRBD1. The germline gives CDR1 SQVTM, CDR2 ANQGSEA. The length of the CDR3 is 13 residues. The V segment lost 6 bases and the J segment 6 bases; nucleotides outside the gene matches: 4. The CDR3, as DNA: TGCAGCGTCGGACAGGGGGGGCCCGGGGAGCTGTTTTTT. Translated: CSVGQGGPGELFF.

This clonotype was counted many times. The rearrangement links TRBV2 to TRBJ2-1, with 7 bases aligning to TRBD2. V shed 0 bases and J 4 bases; nucleotides not matched to a gene: 9. There are 17 residues in the CDR3. Per germline, CDR1 SNHLY and CDR2 FYNNEI. The CDR3 loop reads CASSEAGLADPYNEQFF. In DNA, the CDR3 is TGTGCCAGCAGTGAAGCAGGGCTAGCGGACCCGTACAATGAGCAGTTCTTC. The full variable domain, completed using reference TRBV2 and TRBJ2-1, is EPEVTQTPSHQVTQMGQEVILRCVPISNHLYFYWYRQILGQKVEFLVSFYNNEISEKSEIFDDQFSVERPDGSNFTLKIRSTKLEDSAMYFCASSEAGLADPYNEQFFGPGTRLTVL.

This clonotype was seen ten or more times. This sequence joins TRBV20-1 and TRBJ2-7; the D gene is possibly TRBD1 (6 bases). Germline CDR1 reads DFQATT; CDR2 reads SNEGSKA (reference sequence). V lost 6 bases and J lost 4, with 13 bases in between. The CDR3 loop spans 12 amino acids. CDR3 protein: CSATGQLYEQYF. CDR3 bases: TGCAGTGCCACAGGACAGCTTTACGAGCAGTACTTC.

Ten or more counts support this clonotype. The chain links TRBV5-1 to TRBJ2-7; D is perhaps TRBD2 (5 bases). CDR1 SGHRS and CDR2 YFSETQ come from the germline V gene. The V end lost 2 bases, the J end lost 7 bases, and 10 bases lay between the germline ends. The CDR3 runs 12 residues. For the CDR3, the DNA is TGCGCCAGCAGCTTTGACGGCGGGGAGCAGTACTTC. The encoded protein is CASSFDGGEQYF.

This clonotype turned up a few times. V usage is TRBV6-5 and J usage is TRBJ2-7; a possible D gene is TRBD1 (6 bases). The CDR3 is made up of 16 amino acids. Germline V gives CDR1 MNHEY, CDR2 SVGAGI. The V end was cut by 0 bases, the J end by 3 bases, with 15 bases between. The CDR3 DNA sequence: TGTGCCAGCAGTTACTCGAGTCCCCTACAGGGCTACGAGCAGTACTTC. Translated, it gives CASSYSSPLQGYEQYF.

This clonotype was observed many times. The chain uses TRBV12-3 or TRBV12-4 and TRBJ2-7, with 7 bases matching TRBD2. V gave up 2 bases and J gave up 2 bases; unmatched junction bases: 9. The CDR3 spans 16 residues. Here the CDR3 DNA reads TGTGCCAGCAGTTTATCAGTGGGAGGGGATACCTACGAGCAGTACTTC. Translation gives CASSLSVGGDTYEQYF.

This clonotype was detected ten times or more. The V and J genes are TRBV13 and TRBJ2-7; D gene ambiguous. The CDR3 has 14 amino acids. The V and J ends lost 5 bases and 2 bases respectively, with 13 bases between them. In germline, CDR1 is PRHDT, CDR2 FYEKMQ (reference sequence). Here the CDR3 DNA reads TGTGCCAGCAGCCCCGGGCGACGGACCTACGAGCAGTACTTC. It translates to CASSPGRRTYEQYF. The variable domain in full, completed from reference TRBV13 and TRBJ2-7, reads AAGVIQSPRHLIKEKRETATLKCYPIPRHDTVYWYQQGPGQDPQFLISFYEKMQSDKGSIPDRFSAQQFSDYHSELNMSSLELGDSALYFCASSPGRRTYEQYFGPGTRLTVT.

In this sample, this clonotype turned up many times. V usage is TRBV11-2 and J usage is TRBJ1-2, with 7 bases aligning to TRBD1. The germline gives CDR1 SGHAT, CDR2 FQNNGV. Losses at the gene ends were 5 bases for V and 0 bases for J; bases not matched to a gene: 12. CDR3 length: 17 residues. The CDR3 sequence is CASSPGQSSLANYGYTF. The CDR3 DNA is TGTGCCAGCAGCCCGGGACAGTCCTCGCTAGCTAACTATGGCTACACCTTC.

The table lists this clonotype with a few counts. The V and J genes are TRBV18 and TRBJ2-3; D is unclear. The CDR3 runs to 15 residues. Per the germline V gene, CDR1 is KGHSH and CDR2 is LQKENI. Deletions cut 2 bases from V and 5 bases from J, with 14 bases between. As DNA, the CDR3 is TGTGCCAGCTCACCATCGGACCGGAATAGAGATACGCAGTATTTT. Amino acid sequence: CASSPSDRNRDTQYF.

The chain couples TRBV24-1 to TRBJ2-7, with D possibly matching TRBD1 (6 bases). The CDR3 totals 16 residues. The V and J ends lost 8 bases and 2 bases respectively, with 21 bases between them. Germline-derived CDR1 and CDR2 are KGHDR and SFDVKD. The CDR3 coding sequence is TGTGCCACCACCTTATTGGGGGACATTCGGGCCTACGAGCAGTACTTC. Translation gives CATTLLGDIRAYEQYF.

This clonotype appeared once. One end of the junction is discordant with germline, which a read error may explain. The V and J genes are TRBV7-9 and TRBJ2-1, with TRBD1 identical over 8 bases. The CDR3 runs 11 residues. Germline CDR1 reads SEHNR; CDR2 reads FQNEAQ (reference sequence). CDR3 nucleotide sequence: TGTGCCAGCAGCGCCGGGACAGGTGTTCTCTTC. It codes for CASSAGTGVLF. Variable domain in full (rest from reference TRBV7-9 and TRBJ2-1): DTGVSQNPRHKITKRGQNVTFRCDPISEHNRLYWYRQTLGQGPEFLTYFQNEAQLEKSRLLSDRFSAERPKGSFSTLEIQRTEQGDSAMYLCASSAGTGVLFGPGTRLTVL.

On this clonotype: This may be a read error, as it is one base from a much larger clone. The chain links TRBV20-1 to TRBJ2-7; TRBD2 might be the D (6 bases). The CDR3 has 14 residues. Germline V gene data show CDR1 as DFQATT and CDR2 as SNEGSKA (reference sequence). CDR3 DNA: TGCAGTGCTAGTTCGGCGGGGAGCTCCTACGAGCAGCACTTC. Encoded protein: CSASSAGSSYEQHF.

This clonotype was found once. The chain carries TRBV12-5 and TRBJ2-3; no firm D call. V lost 7 bases and J lost 2, with 16 bases in between. The length of the CDR3 is 15 residues. Per the germline V gene, CDR1 is LGHNT and CDR2 is FRNRAP. The CDR3 coding sequence is TGTGCTAGTGCCCTACAAACCCCTTTCACAGATACGCAGTATTTT. Its protein is CASALQTPFTDTQYF.

V gene TRBV20-1 combines with J gene TRBJ2-3; 12 bases map to TRBD2. The CDR3 is 17 residues long. Germline values: CDR1 DFQATT, CDR2 SNEGSKA (reference sequence). V shed 2 bases and J 3 bases; nucleotides not matched to a gene: 9. The chain's CDR3 is CSARQASGGVWTDTQYF. In DNA form, the CDR3 reads TGCAGTGCTAGACAGGCTAGCGGGGGGGTCTGGACAGATACGCAGTATTTT.